This is a list of T cell receptor beta chains from one sample in a study of T cells in localized non-small cell lung cancer. Generated by immunoSEQ multiplex PCR, the TCRdb table keeps only in-frame clones and is missing some. The repertoire holds 45,000 to 55,000 clones, with 86% as singletons. Here the sequenced sample was peripheral blood, taken before any cancer treatment. The receptors were gathered from a male donor aged 60 or over with stage III squamous cell lung carcinoma. Each CDR3 is given with its conserved first and last residue. A D gene is named only where the DNA matches it firmly. Clone sizes are given selectively: once, few, many, or a class where the clone is expanded.

TRBD1 - TRBJ1-1 TRBV19 TGTGCCAGTATACTCTCCCGGACAGGGCGAACTGAAGCTTTCTTT CASILSRTGRTEAFF
TRBD1 - TRBJ1-2 TRBV6-6 TGTGCCAGCAACCTACCGGGACAGCCTAACTATGGCTACACCTTC CASNLPGQPNYGYTF
TRBD1 - TRBJ1-2 TRBV7-8 TGTGCCAGCAGCAGGGGACAGGGACTTTATGGCTACACCTTC CASSRGQGLYGYTF
TRBD2 - TRBJ2-3 TRBV7-9 TGTGCCAGCAGCTTAGGGGACCTAGCGGACGGGGATACGCAGTATTTT CASSLGDLADGDTQYF
- - TRBJ2-6 TRBV19 TGTGCCAGTAGTGCCAGGGGTTCTGGGGCCAACGTCCTGACTTTC CASSARGSGANVLTF
TRBD2 - TRBJ2-2 TRBV9 TGTGCCAGCAGCGTAGAGACTAGCGGCACCGGGGAGCTGTTTTTT CASSVETSGTGELFF
- medium-sized TRBJ1-2 TRBV7-9 TGTGCCAGCAGCTGGGCAGAAGGGAACTATGGCTACACCTTC CASSWAEGNYGYTF
TRBD2 - TRBJ2-3 TRBV7-9 TGTGCCAGCAGCTTAACTCCCTCTAGCGGGAGCACAGATACGCAGTATTTT CASSLTPSSGSTDTQYF
- - TRBJ1-2 TRBV11-2 TGTGCCAGCAGCTCCTTTAGCCGCTGGGAGGGACCAGGAGACTATGGCTACACCTTC CASSSFSRWEGPGDYGYTF
TRBD1 - TRBJ2-6 TRBV10-3 TGTGCCATCAGGCCGGGACAGGGCCCCTCTGGGGCCAACGTCCTGACTTTC CAIRPGQGPSGANVLTF
TRBD2 - TRBJ2-3 TRBV12-5 TGTGCTAGTGGTTTGGTACAAGGACTAGCGGGAGGGGCAGATACGCAGTATTTT CASGLVQGLAGGADTQYF
- - TRBJ1-4 TRBV21-1 - CASSKWGRWGQGAVSANEKLFF
- - TRBJ1-4 TRBV30 TGTGCCTGGAGAGGCGGGGCAACTAATGAAAAACTGTTTTTT CAWRGGATNEKLFF
TRBD2 - TRBJ2-2 TRBV7-6 TGTGCCAGCAGCCCACTAGCGGGAGGGCCATCCGGGGAGCTGTTTTTT CASSPLAGGPSGELFF
TRBD1 - TRBJ1-2 TRBV11-2 TGTGCCAGCAGAAGACAGGGAAGCTGGTATGGCTACACCTTC CASRRQGSWYGYTF
- once TRBJ2-7 TRBV15 TGTGCCACCAGTTTTCAGGAGCAGTACTTC CATSFQEQYF
- - TRBJ2-2 TRBV5-1 TGCGCCAGCAGCTTGTCGGGGACATTGAACACCGGGGAGCTGTTTTTT CASSLSGTLNTGELFF
TRBD1 few TRBJ2-7 TRBV5-1 TGCGCCAGCAGCTTGGGGTCCAGGGGGTATATCGACGAGCAGTACTTC CASSLGSRGYIDEQYF
TRBD2 few TRBJ2-5 TRBV7-9 TGTGCCAGCATTCGGGCGGGAGAAGAGACCCAGTACTTC CASIRAGEETQYF
TRBD2 - TRBJ2-1 TRBV19 TGTGCCAGTAGTAGGGGGACTAGCGGGAGCACTTACAATGAGCAGTTCTTC CASSRGTSGSTYNEQFF
- - TRBJ2-7 TRBV25-1 TGTGCCAGCAGTCAAGGGGAAGGCTACGAGCAGTACTTC CASSQGEGYEQYF
TRBD2 medium-sized TRBJ2-7 TRBV4-2 TGTGCCAGCAGCCAAGCCCTGGGAGGGTCCTACGAGCAGTACTTC CASSQALGGSYEQYF
- - TRBJ2-7 TRBV5-1 TGCGCCAGCAGCTCGGAGGCCCCCTACGAGCAGTACTTC CASSSEAPYEQYF
TRBD1 few TRBJ1-2 TRBV4-2 TGTGCCAGCAGCCCGTGGGGACAGGGAGGTAATGGCTACACCTTC CASSPWGQGGNGYTF
TRBD1 once TRBJ2-1 TRBV7-2 TGTGCCAGCAGCTTAATTTTTTCGGGACAGGGGTATAATGAGCAGTTCTTC CASSLIFSGQGYNEQFF
- - TRBJ2-7 TRBV7-2 TGTGCCAGCAGCTTAGGGGGCCGTGGCGAGCAGTACTTC CASSLGGRGEQYF
- - TRBJ2-6 TRBV6-1 TGTGCCAGCAGTGAAGGAGCAGGGGCTTCCCCCTGGGCCAACGTCCTGACTTTC CASSEGAGASPWANVLTF
- - TRBJ1-5 TRBV25-1 TGTGCCAGCAGTGAATCGGGAAGGGGTAATCAGCCCCAGCATTTT CASSESGRGNQPQHF
- - TRBJ2-7 TRBV19 TGTGCCAGTAGTGCGGGACCGCCCTCCTACGAGCAGTACTTC CASSAGPPSYEQYF
TRBD2 - TRBJ2-4 TRBV18 TGTGCCAGCTCACGTGGACTAGCGGGGGAAAACATTCAGTACTTC CASSRGLAGENIQYF
TRBD1 - TRBJ1-2 TRBV18 TGTGCCAGCTCACCCCCGAGGACAGGCAACTATGGCTACACCTTC CASSPPRTGNYGYTF
- - TRBJ2-5 TRBV7-8 TGTGCCAGCAGCTTAGGGACAGCCCAAGAGACCCAGTACTTC CASSLGTAQETQYF
- - TRBJ1-4 TRBV2 TGTGCCAGCAGGGAACACCCAACTAATGAAAAACTGTTTTTT CASREHPTNEKLFF
- few TRBJ1-4 TRBV18 TGTGCCAGCTCACCACCTTCAAGCCATCGGGAAAAACTGTTTTTT CASSPPSSHREKLFF